A single sample is the source of the 17 T cell receptor beta chains below, sequenced in a study of blood T cell repertoires in COVID-19 (TCRdb year 2020). The library was produced with the immunoSEQ multiplex PCR assay. TCRdb carries this immuneACCESS record with in-frame sequences only. Its versions omit some clonotypes, under half of them owing to an unresolved V gene in the studies checked, with the rest unexplained. Across this sample there are fewer than 350,000 clones, with around 85% seen only once. 6% of the sample lies in the top ten. The sequenced sample was PBMCs or T cells enriched from blood (not recorded which). The receptor set was obtained from a woman between 35 and 50 years old who had recovered from COVID-19.

The V and J genes are TRBV7-3 and TRBJ2-5; TRBD1 is a possible D gene (5 bases). Germline-derived CDR1 and CDR2 are SGHTA and FQGTGA. The V end was cut by 5 bases, the J end by 5 bases, with 12 bases between. The CDR3 is 13 residues long. The CDR3 region has the DNA TGTGCCAGCAGCAGAGACAGTTTGGAGACCCAGTACTTC. Its translation: CASSRDSLETQYF.

The genes are TRBV4-3 and TRBJ1-5; D unclear. Germline V gene lookup returns CDR1 LGHNA and CDR2 YSLEER. The V and J ends lost 0 bases and 9 bases respectively, with 9 bases between them. The CDR3 loop spans 13 amino acids. The DNA of the CDR3 is TGCGCCAGCAGCCAAGATCTGGGAGCGCCCCAGCATTTT. Protein: CASSQDLGAPQHF.

This chain uses TRBV18 with TRBJ2-4; D is ambiguous. CDR1 is KGHSH and CDR2 is LQKENI in the germline V gene. Trimming stripped 3 bases from V and 8 bases from J, with 5 bases between. CDR3 length equals 11 residues. The CDR3 is CASSPFDIQYF. CDR3 bases: TGTGCCAGCTCACCCTTCGACATTCAGTACTTC.

This clone was counted a few times. The chain uses TRBV7-2 and TRBJ2-7; no clear D. The CDR3 is 14 amino acids. Trimming left V 3 bases short and J 0 bases short, with 9 bases between. CDR1 is SGHTA, CDR2 FQGNSA, per germline. DNA of the CDR3: TGTGCCAGCAGCTTCTCAGCGAGCTCCTACGAGCAGTACTTC. Translating gives CASSFSASSYEQYF. Supplemented by reference TRBV7-2 and TRBJ2-7, the full variable domain reads GAGVSQSPSNKVTEKGKDVELRCDPISGHTALYWYRQSLGQGLEFLIYFQGNSAPDKSGLPSDRFSAERTGGSVSTLTIQRTQQEDSAVYLCASSFSASSYEQYFGPGTRLTVT.

The V gene is TRBV4-1, the J gene TRBJ2-5; 10 nucleotides align to TRBD2. The CDR3 totals 17 residues. Losses at the gene ends were 0 bases for V and 4 bases for J; bases not matched to a gene: 8. Germline V lookup: CDR1 MGHRA, CDR2 YSYEKL. CDR3 region: CASSQDSRLAGSETQYF. The CDR3, as DNA: TGCGCCAGCAGCCAAGATTCGAGACTAGCGGGTTCAGAGACCCAGTACTTC.

The chain couples TRBV11-2 to TRBJ1-2, with 8 positions matching TRBD1. The germline gives CDR1 SGHAT, CDR2 FQNNGV. CDR3 length equals 13 residues. V shed 5 bases, J shed 8 bases, and the junction held 7 bases outside the gene matches. Written as DNA, the CDR3 is TGTGCCAGCAGCCCTTACAGGGGGGGCGGCTACACCTTC. This translates into CASSPYRGGGYTF. The full variable domain, in which reference TRBV11-2 and TRBJ1-2 provide the parts outside the CDR3, is EAGVAQSPRYKIIEKRQSVAFWCNPISGHATLYWYQQILGQGPKLLIQFQNNGVVDDSQLPKDRFSAERLKGVDSTLKIQPAKLEDSAVYLCASSPYRGGGYTFGSGTRLTVV.

V and J are TRBV28 and TRBJ1-2; TRBD1 might be the D (6 bases). Trimming took off 8 bases at V and 8 bases at J, with 21 bases between the two ends. Germline values: CDR1 MDHEN, CDR2 SYDVKM. This CDR3 spans 14 amino acids. CDR3 bases: TGTGCCAGCTTCCTTGAGATGGGGGCTAGGGGCTACACCTTC. Translating it yields CASFLEMGARGYTF.

The chain recombines TRBV7-9 with TRBJ2-3, with TRBD2 identical over 7 bases. Germline V gene data show CDR1 as SEHNR and CDR2 as FQNEAQ (reference sequence). This CDR3 spans 14 amino acids. Germline trimming cut 1 base from V and 6 bases from J; bases unmatched to any gene: 4. CDR3 nucleotides: TGTGCCAGCAGCTTAGGACTAGCCGATGATACGCAGTATTTT. Residues: CASSLGLADDTQYF.

This clone was detected only once. The V gene is TRBV28, the J gene TRBJ2-5; no clear D. Germline V CDR1 and CDR2: MDHEN, SYDVKM. The CDR3 consists of 16 residues. The germline V and J ends were trimmed by 3 bases and 2 bases, with 16 bases remaining between them. This chain's CDR3 is CASSLGLAALQETQYF. The CDR3 DNA is TGTGCCAGCAGTTTGGGTCTGGCGGCACTACAAGAGACCCAGTACTTC.

V usage is TRBV11-3 and J usage is TRBJ1-1; D unclear. The germline CDR1 and CDR2 sequences are SGHNT and YENEEA. The CDR3 covers 13 residues. V lost 5 bases and J lost 2, with 9 bases in between. CDR3 nucleotides: TGTGCCAGCAGCCTTGGGCCCAACACTGAAGCTTTCTTT. Translated: CASSLGPNTEAFF.

The chain uses TRBV6-5 and TRBJ2-1; 7 nucleotides match TRBD2. V was clipped by 2 bases and J by 7 bases; unmatched bases: 5. The germline V gene encodes CDR1 MNHEY and CDR2 SVGAGI. This CDR3 comprises 14 residues. CDR3 in DNA: TGTGCCAGCAGTTACGGGACTAAGTGGAATGAGCAGTTCTTC. Its translation is CASSYGTKWNEQFF.

J is TRBJ1-2 and V is TRBV18, with 7 bases fitting TRBD1. With V trimmed by 6 bases and J by 5 bases, 6 bases remained unmatched. The length of the CDR3 is 13 residues. Germline loops: CDR1 KGHSH, CDR2 LQKENI. The CDR3 region is CASSPGQVYGYTF. Here the CDR3 DNA reads TGTGCCAGCTCTCCCGGACAGGTTTATGGCTACACCTTC.

The rearrangement joins TRBV3-1 (or the pseudogene TRBV3-2) to TRBJ2-6, with D maybe TRBD2 (5 bases). Germline CDR1 reads LGHDT; CDR2 reads YNNKEL (reference sequence). The V end was cut by 5 bases, the J end by 2 bases, with 7 bases between. The CDR3 sequence is 14 residues long. Written as DNA, the CDR3 is TGTGCCAGCAGCAGCGGCCCTGGGGCCAACGTCCTGACTTTC. Its translation: CASSSGPGANVLTF.

The chain carries TRBV12-3 or TRBV12-4 and TRBJ2-7, with 9 positions matching TRBD1. V lost 1 base, J lost 6 bases, and 1 base stayed unmatched. The CDR3 totals 13 residues. The DNA of the CDR3 is TGTGCCAGCAGTTTAGACAGGGGGCGCGAGCAGTACTTC. Protein: CASSLDRGREQYF.

The V and J genes are TRBV3-1 (or the pseudogene TRBV3-2) and TRBJ2-7; perhaps TRBD2 as D (5 bases). Trimming left V 3 bases short and J 5 bases short, with 17 bases between. The CDR3 contains 15 residues. CDR1 and CDR2 (germline): LGHDT, YNNKEL (reference sequence). The CDR3 region is CASSHVDGSEDEQYF. The CDR3 nucleotides read TGTGCCAGCAGCCATGTCGACGGGTCGGAGGACGAGCAGTACTTC.

The chain is built from TRBV4-3 and TRBJ1-5, with a possible D match to TRBD1 (6 bases). The CDR3 contains 15 residues. V gave up 0 bases and J gave up 5 bases, with 11 bases separating them. Germline V lookup: CDR1 LGHNA, CDR2 YSLEER. In nucleotides, the CDR3 is TGCGCCAGCAGCCAAGAGACAGGACCCTATCAGCCCCAGCATTTT. Amino acids: CASSQETGPYQPQHF.

This chain uses TRBV2 with TRBJ2-3; D may be TRBD1 (7 bases). In germline, CDR1 is SNHLY, CDR2 FYNNEI. CDR3 length equals 14 residues. Trimming left V 6 bases short and J 2 bases short, with 12 bases between. The chain's CDR3 is CASRGGQITDTQYF. CDR3 nucleotides: TGTGCCAGCAGGGGGGGACAGATCACAGATACGCAGTATTTT.